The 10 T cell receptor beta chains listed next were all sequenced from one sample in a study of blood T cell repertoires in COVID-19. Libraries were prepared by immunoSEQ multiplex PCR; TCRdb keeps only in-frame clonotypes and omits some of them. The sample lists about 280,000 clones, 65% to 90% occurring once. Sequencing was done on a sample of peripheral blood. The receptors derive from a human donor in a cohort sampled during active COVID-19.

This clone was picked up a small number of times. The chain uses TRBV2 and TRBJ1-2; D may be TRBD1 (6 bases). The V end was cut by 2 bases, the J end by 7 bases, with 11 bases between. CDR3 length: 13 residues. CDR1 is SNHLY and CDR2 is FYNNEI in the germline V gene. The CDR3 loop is CASSENPDSGYTF. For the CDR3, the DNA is TGTGCCAGCAGTGAAAACCCGGACAGTGGCTACACCTTC.

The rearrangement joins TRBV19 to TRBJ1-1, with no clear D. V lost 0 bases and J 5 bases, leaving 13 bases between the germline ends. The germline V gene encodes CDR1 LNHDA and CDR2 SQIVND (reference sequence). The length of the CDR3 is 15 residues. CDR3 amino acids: CASSIDLAVSTEAFF. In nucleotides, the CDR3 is TGTGCCAGTAGTATAGATCTGGCGGTTAGTACTGAAGCTTTCTTT.

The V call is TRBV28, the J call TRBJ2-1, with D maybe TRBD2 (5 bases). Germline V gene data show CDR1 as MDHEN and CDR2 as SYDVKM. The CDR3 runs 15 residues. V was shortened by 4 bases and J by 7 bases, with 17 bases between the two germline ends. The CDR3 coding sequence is TGTGCCAGCAGTTCCCCTAGCAGCGGACCGAATGAGCAGTTCTTC. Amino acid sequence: CASSSPSSGPNEQFF.

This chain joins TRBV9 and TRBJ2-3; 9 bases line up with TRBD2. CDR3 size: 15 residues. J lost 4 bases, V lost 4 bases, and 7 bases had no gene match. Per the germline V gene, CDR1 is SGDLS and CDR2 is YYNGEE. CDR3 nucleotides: TGTGCCAGCAGCATTAGCGGGAGTGGGCCAGATACGCAGTATTTT. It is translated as CASSISGSGPDTQYF.

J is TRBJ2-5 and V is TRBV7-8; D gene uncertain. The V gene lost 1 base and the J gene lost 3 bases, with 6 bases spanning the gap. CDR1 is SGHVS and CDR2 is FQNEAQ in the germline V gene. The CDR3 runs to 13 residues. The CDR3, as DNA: TGTGCCAGCAGCTTAGTCACAGAAGAGACCCAGTACTTC. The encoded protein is CASSLVTEETQYF.

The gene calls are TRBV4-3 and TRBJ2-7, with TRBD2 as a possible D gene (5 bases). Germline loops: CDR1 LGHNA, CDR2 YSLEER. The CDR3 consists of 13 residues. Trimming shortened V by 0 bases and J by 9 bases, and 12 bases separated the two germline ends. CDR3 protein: CASSQDRLAGQYF. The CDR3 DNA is TGCGCCAGCAGCCAAGATCGGTTGGCGGGGCAGTACTTC.

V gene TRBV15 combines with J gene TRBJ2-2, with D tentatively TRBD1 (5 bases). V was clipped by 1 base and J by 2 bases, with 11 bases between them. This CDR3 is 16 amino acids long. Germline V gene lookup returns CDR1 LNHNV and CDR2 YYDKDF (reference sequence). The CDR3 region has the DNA TGTGCCACCAGCAGAGGGGGCGCTTCCAACACCGGGGAGCTGTTTTTT. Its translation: CATSRGGASNTGELFF.

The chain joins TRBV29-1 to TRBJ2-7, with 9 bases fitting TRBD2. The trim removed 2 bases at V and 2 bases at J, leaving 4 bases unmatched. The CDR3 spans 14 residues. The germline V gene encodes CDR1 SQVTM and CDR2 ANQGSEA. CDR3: CSVEPSGNPYEQYF. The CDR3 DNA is TGCAGCGTTGAACCTAGCGGGAATCCCTACGAGCAGTACTTC.

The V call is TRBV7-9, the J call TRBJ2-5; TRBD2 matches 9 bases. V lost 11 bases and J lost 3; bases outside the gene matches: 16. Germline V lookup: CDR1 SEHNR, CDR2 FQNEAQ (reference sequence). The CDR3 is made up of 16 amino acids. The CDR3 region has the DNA TGTGCCTATACCTTGAAGCTAGCGGGATCTGAAGAGACCCAGTACTTC. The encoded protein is CAYTLKLAGSEETQYF.

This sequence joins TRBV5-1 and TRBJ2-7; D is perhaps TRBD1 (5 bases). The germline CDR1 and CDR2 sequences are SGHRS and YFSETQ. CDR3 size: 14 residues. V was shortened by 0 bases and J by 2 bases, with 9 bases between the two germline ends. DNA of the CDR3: TGCGCCAGCAGCTTGGTTACAGGAGCCTACGAGCAGTACTTC. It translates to CASSLVTGAYEQYF.